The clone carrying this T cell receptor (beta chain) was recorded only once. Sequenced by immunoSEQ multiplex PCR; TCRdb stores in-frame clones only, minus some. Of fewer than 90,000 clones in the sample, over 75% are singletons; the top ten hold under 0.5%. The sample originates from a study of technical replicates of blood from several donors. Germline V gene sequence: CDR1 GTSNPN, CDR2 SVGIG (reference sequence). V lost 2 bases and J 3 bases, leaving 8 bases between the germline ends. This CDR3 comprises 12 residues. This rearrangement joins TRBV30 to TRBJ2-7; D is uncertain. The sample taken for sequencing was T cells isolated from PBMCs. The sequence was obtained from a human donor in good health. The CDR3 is CAWSLEVYEQYF. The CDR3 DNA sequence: TGTGCCTGGAGTTTAGAGGTCTACGAGCAGTACTTC.